This T cell receptor (beta chain) was captured by sequencing in a study of OX40 agonist ivuxolimab in advanced cancers. The overall study: Dose-escalation patients suffered from hepatocellular carcinoma, melanoma, renal cell or head and neck cancer. The study reported partial responses in three patients: one hepatocellular carcinoma, two cutaneous melanoma.

Germline V gene sequence: CDR1 GTSNPN, CDR2 SVGIG (reference sequence). The CDR3 covers 14 residues. The germline V and J ends were trimmed by 3 bases and 3 bases, with 11 bases remaining between them. Points from the study as a whole: The mean number of expanded clones was higher in CD8+ T cells than in CD4+. Several nonresponders also turned out to have low normalized T-cell clonal expansion.

Measured with immunoSEQ multiplex PCR; TCRdb has only the in-frame clones, and not every one. The data show about 58,000 clones, approximately 88% seen once. On this clone itself: Its antigen is unknown.

The sample was CD4+ or CD8+ T cells sorted from blood, taken in a trial of the OX40 agonist ivuxolimab. The chain recombines TRBV30 with TRBJ2-2; D is possibly TRBD2 (5 bases). This TCR derives from an adult with an advanced solid tumor such as melanoma, head and neck, liver or kidney cancer. In DNA, the CDR3 is TGTGCCTGGAGACCGGGAAGTGACACCGGGGAGCTGTTTTTT. Residues: CAWRPGSDTGELFF.